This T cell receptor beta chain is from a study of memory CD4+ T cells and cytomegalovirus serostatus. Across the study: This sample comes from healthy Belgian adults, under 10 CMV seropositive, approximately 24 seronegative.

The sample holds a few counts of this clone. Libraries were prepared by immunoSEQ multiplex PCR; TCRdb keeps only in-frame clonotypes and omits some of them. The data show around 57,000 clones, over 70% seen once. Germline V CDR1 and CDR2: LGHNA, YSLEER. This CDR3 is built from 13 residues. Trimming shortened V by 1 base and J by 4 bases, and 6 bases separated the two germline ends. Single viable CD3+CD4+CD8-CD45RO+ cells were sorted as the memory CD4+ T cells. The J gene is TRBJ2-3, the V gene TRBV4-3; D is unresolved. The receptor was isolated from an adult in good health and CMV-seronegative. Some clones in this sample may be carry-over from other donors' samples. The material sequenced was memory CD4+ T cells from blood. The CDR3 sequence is CASSQGLPDTQYF. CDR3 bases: TGCGCCAGCAGCCAAGGTCTCCCAGATACGCAGTATTTT.